The rows below give T cell receptor beta chains drawn from one sample of a study of OX40 agonist ivuxolimab in advanced cancers. Generated by immunoSEQ multiplex PCR, the TCRdb table keeps only in-frame clones and is missing some. The data contain 100,000 to 150,000 clones, about nine tenths of them seen just once; the ten biggest clones take up about 1%. This sample comprised CD4+ or CD8+ T cells sorted from blood, obtained in a trial of the OX40 agonist ivuxolimab. All receptors derive from an adult with an advanced solid tumor such as melanoma, head and neck, liver or kidney cancer. The CDR3 runs from the conserved cysteine through the conserved F or W. Each record gives: CDR3 length, J gene, D gene, V gene, clone size, CDR3 protein, CDR3 DNA. The D gene is left open where the match is weak. Some rows have no size entry. The others give once, few or many, or a class for an expanded clone.

>17|TRBJ1-4|NA|TRBV15|NA
CATSRDYLGQGNEKLFF
TGTGCCACCAGCAGAGATTATTTAGGCCAGGGTAATGAAAAACTGTTTTTT
>14|TRBJ2-2|NA|TRBV4-3|NA
CASSQYGKTGELFF
TGCGCCAGCAGCCAATACGGGAAAACCGGGGAGCTGTTTTTT
>18|TRBJ2-3|TRBD2|TRBV7-2|NA
CASSWTSGSTPSTDTQYF
TGTGCCAGCAGCTGGACTAGCGGGAGTACCCCTAGCACAGATACGCAGTATTTT
>13|TRBJ2-3|NA|TRBV29-1|NA
CSVEGEDSVTQYF
TGCAGCGTTGAAGGTGAGGACTCAGTTACGCAGTATTTT
>14|TRBJ2-3|NA|TRBV6-6|NA
CASSSRQITDTQYF
TGTGCCAGCAGTTCTCGACAGATCACAGATACGCAGTATTTT
>13|TRBJ2-1|NA|TRBV7-9|NA
CAISGHSYNEQFF
TGTGCCATTTCGGGCCACTCCTACAATGAGCAGTTCTTC
>13|TRBJ1-1|TRBD1|TRBV27|NA
CASRVRDRVRAFF
TGTGCCAGCAGGGTCCGGGACAGGGTAAGGGCTTTCTTT
>17|TRBJ1-1|NA|TRBV4-3|NA
CASSQNVRGRMNTEAFF
TGCGCCAGCAGCCAAAACGTCCGGGGACGAATGAACACTGAAGCTTTCTTT
>14|TRBJ2-7|TRBD2|TRBV7-2|NA
CASSPSRDYYEQYF
TGTGCCAGCAGCCCGTCCCGGGACTACTACGAGCAGTACTTC
>16|TRBJ2-1|TRBD1|TRBV5-1|NA
CASSLAGDRSYNEQFF
TGCGCCAGCAGCTTGGCCGGGGACAGATCCTACAATGAGCAGTTCTTC
>12|TRBJ1-1|NA|TRBV5-6|NA
CASSSQGTEAFF
TGTGCCAGCAGCTCCCAGGGAACTGAAGCTTTCTTT
>15|TRBJ2-5|NA|TRBV6-1|NA
CASSEGWGIQETQYF
TGTGCCAGCAGTGAAGGTTGGGGGATCCAAGAGACCCAGTACTTC
>15|TRBJ2-1|NA|TRBV5-1|few
CASSPKGDSYNEQFF
TGCGCCAGCAGCCCAAAGGGGGACTCCTACAATGAGCAGTTCTTC
>15|TRBJ2-3|NA|TRBV9|NA
CASSVVGQGTDTQYF
TGTGCCAGCAGCGTAGTAGGTCAGGGGACAGATACGCAGTATTTT
>16|TRBJ2-1|NA|TRBV19|NA
CASSIDTESSYNEQFF
TGTGCCAGTAGTATAGATACCGAAAGCTCCTACAATGAGCAGTTCTTC
>14|TRBJ2-1|NA|TRBV25-1|NA
CASSPAGSYNEQFF
TGTGCCAGCAGTCCAGCGGGCTCCTACAATGAGCAGTTCTTC